This is a list of T cell receptor beta chains from one sample in a study of T-cell memory formation after mild COVID-19. One entry per CDR3 protein results from TCRdb running MiXCR on the 5' RACE reads. The table has approximately 210,000 distinct CDR3 sequences, about 17% seen once. Material for sequencing was PBMCs or a T cell subset sorted from them (not recorded which). All receptors come from an adult woman who had mild COVID-19 (a few samples of this study predate the infection). Cell type and time point are not known. Both conserved end residues are part of each CDR3. Fields, in order: D gene, J gene, CDR3 length, V gene, clone size, CDR3 protein, CDR3 DNA. A D gene is named only where the DNA matches it firmly. Rows may omit the clone size; those that give it use once, few, many or a size class.

>TRBD1|TRBJ2-7|13|TRBV12-5|NA
CASGSGGAYEQYF
TGTGCTAGTGGTTCAGGGGGTGCCTACGAGCAGTACTTC
>NA|TRBJ1-1|11|TRBV24-1|many
CATSDLYRVFF
TGTGCCACCAGTGATCTCTATAGGGTTTTCTTT
>NA|TRBJ1-6|13|TRBV4-1|once
CASSLLQGTPLHF
TGCGCCAGCAGCCTCCTCCAAGGAACACCCCTCCACTTT
>TRBD1|TRBJ2-7|11|TRBV5-4|NA
CASSNRGEQYF
TGTGCCAGCAGCAACAGGGGCGAGCAGTACTTC
>NA|TRBJ1-4|13|TRBV5-1|few
CASSVSGNEKLFF
TGCGCCAGCAGCGTGAGTGGAAATGAAAAACTGTTTTTT
>TRBD1|TRBJ1-5|14|TRBV5-1|NA
CASSPTGWDQPQHF
TGCGCCAGCAGCCCGACAGGGTGGGATCAGCCCCAGCATTTT
>TRBD2|TRBJ2-3|15|TRBV20-1|few
CSALGAGGATDTQYF
TGCAGTGCTCTAGGGGCCGGGGGGGCCACAGATACGCAGTATTTT
>NA|TRBJ1-6|16|TRBV14|NA
CASSRVVMGYNSPLHF
TGTGCCAGCAGCCGGGTCGTCATGGGCTATAATTCACCCCTCCACTTT
>TRBD2|TRBJ2-5|15|TRBV7-2|few
CASSLGAGALETQYF
TGTGCCAGCAGCTTAGGAGCGGGAGCATTAGAGACCCAGTACTTC
>TRBD1|TRBJ2-1|14|TRBV10-3|few
CAISDSGQGNEQFF
TGTGCCATCAGTGACTCGGGACAGGGCAATGAGCAGTTCTTC
>TRBD1|TRBJ1-1|13|TRBV11-3|NA
CASSLAGTGRAFF
TGTGCCAGCAGCTTAGCCGGGACAGGGAGGGCTTTCTTT
>NA|TRBJ2-3|13|TRBV5-1|many
CASSLGRADTQYF
TGCGCCAGCAGCTTGGGCAGGGCAGATACGCAGTATTTT
>TRBD1|TRBJ2-5|16|TRBV4-2|few
CASSQPGTANQETQYF
TGTGCCAGCAGCCAACCCGGGACAGCGAACCAAGAGACCCAGTACTTC
>NA|TRBJ1-1|13|TRBV7-8|many
CASSLEYQHRAFF
TGTGCCAGCAGCTTAGAGTATCAACACCGCGCTTTCTTT
>NA|TRBJ1-5|14|TRBV7-3|NA
CASSLWGRNQPQHF
TGTGCCAGCAGTCTGTGGGGTCGCAATCAGCCCCAGCATTTT
>TRBD1|TRBJ1-5|14|TRBV7-8|few
CASSSDRLIKPQHF
TGTGCCAGCAGTTCGGACAGGCTAATAAAGCCCCAGCATTTT
>NA|TRBJ2-3|14|TRBV5-1|NA
CASSLGGNTDTQYF
TGCGCCAGCAGCTTGGGGGGAAACACAGATACGCAGTATTTT
>TRBD1|TRBJ2-5|12|TRBV20-1|few
CSARSLDRAAYF
TGCAGTGCTAGAAGCCTCGACAGGGCGGCGTACTTC
>NA|TRBJ2-7|13|TRBV5-1|many
CASSSTGNYEQYF
TGCGCCAGCAGCTCTACAGGTAACTACGAGCAGTACTTC
>NA|TRBJ1-2|10|TRBV2|NA
CASRVVGYTF
TGTGCCAGCAGGGTTGTCGGCTACACCTTC
>NA|TRBJ1-1|13|TRBV25-1|NA
CASEDRLNTEAFF
TGTGCCAGCGAGGACAGATTGAACACTGAAGCTTTCTTT
>NA|TRBJ2-1|14|TRBV7-2|NA
CASSPKGAGREQFF
TGTGCCAGCAGCCCCAAGGGGGCGGGGCGAGAGCAGTTCTTC
>NA|TRBJ1-3|13|TRBV19|NA
CASSIGSGNTIYF
TGTGCCAGTAGTATCGGCTCTGGAAACACCATATATTTT
>NA|TRBJ2-7|13|TRBV6-5|many
CASSYGQADEQYF
TGTGCCAGCAGTTACGGGCAGGCGGACGAGCAGTACTTC
>NA|TRBJ2-1|14|TRBV12-5|few
CASGEGTRSNEQFF
TGTGCTAGTGGTGAAGGGACAAGGTCCAATGAGCAGTTCTTC
>TRBD2|TRBJ2-1|13|TRBV29-1|many
CRVIAGGYNEQFF
TGCAGGGTCATAGCGGGGGGTTACAATGAGCAGTTCTTC
>NA|TRBJ2-7|12|TRBV7-9|NA
CASSHSTYEQYF
TGTGCCAGCAGTCATTCTACCTACGAGCAGTACTTC